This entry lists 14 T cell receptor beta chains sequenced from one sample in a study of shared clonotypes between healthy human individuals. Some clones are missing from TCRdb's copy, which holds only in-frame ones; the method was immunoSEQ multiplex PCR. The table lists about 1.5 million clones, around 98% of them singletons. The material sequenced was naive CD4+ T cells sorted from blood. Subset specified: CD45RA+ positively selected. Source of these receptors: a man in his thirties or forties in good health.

The CDR3 protein is CASSYDRAWGTGELFF. The CDR3 DNA follows: TGCGCCAGCAGCTACGACAGGGCGTGGGGCACCGGGGAGCTGTTTTTT. The chain uses TRBV5-1 and TRBJ2-2, with 7 bases aligning to TRBD1. The CDR3 runs 16 residues. Germline V gene data show CDR1 as SGHRS and CDR2 as YFSETQ. V gave up 3 bases and J gave up 4 bases; unmatched junction bases: 9.

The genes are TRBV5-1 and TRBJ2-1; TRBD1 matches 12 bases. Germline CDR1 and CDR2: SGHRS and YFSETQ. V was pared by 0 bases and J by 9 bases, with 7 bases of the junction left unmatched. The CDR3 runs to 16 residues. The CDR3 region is CASSLVAGQGAGEQFF. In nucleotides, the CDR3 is TGCGCCAGCAGCTTGGTCGCGGGACAGGGGGCGGGTGAGCAGTTCTTC.

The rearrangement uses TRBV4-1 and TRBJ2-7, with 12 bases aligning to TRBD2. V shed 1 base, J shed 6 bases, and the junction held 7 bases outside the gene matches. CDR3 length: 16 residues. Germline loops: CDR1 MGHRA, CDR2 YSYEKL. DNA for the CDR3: TGCGCCAGCAGCCAAGGATTTCCTAGCGGGAGGGGCGAGCAGTACTTC. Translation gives CASSQGFPSGRGEQYF.

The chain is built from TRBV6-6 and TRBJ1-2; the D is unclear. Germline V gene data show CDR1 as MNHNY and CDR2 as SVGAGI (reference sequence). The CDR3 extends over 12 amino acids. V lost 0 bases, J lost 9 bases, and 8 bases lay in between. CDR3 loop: CASSYSSGSYTF. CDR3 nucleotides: TGTGCCAGCAGTTACTCGTCGGGAAGCTACACCTTC.

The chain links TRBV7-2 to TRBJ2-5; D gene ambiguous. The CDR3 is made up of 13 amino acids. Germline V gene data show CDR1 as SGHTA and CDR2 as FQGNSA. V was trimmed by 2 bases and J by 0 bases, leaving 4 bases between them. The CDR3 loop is CASSLQYQETQYF. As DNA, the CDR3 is TGTGCCAGCAGCTTACAGTACCAAGAGACCCAGTACTTC.

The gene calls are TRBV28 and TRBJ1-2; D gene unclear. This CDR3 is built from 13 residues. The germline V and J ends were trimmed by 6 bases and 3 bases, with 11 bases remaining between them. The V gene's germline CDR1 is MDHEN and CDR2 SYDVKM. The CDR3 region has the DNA TGTGCCAGCAGCTCCCCCGGGGACTATGGCTACACCTTC. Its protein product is CASSSPGDYGYTF.

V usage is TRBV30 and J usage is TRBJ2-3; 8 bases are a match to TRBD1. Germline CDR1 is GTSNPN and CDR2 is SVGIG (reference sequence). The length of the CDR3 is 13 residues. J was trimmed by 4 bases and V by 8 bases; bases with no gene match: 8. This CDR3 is CARDRGPPDTQYF. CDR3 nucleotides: TGTGCCCGAGACAGGGGTCCGCCAGATACGCAGTATTTT.

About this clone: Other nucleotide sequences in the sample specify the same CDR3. CDR3 sequence reads: CASSTGLAGGNTGELFF. In DNA, the CDR3 is TGCGCCAGCAGCACGGGACTAGCGGGAGGCAACACCGGGGAGCTGTTTTTT. The chain combines TRBV5-1 with TRBJ2-2, with TRBD2 matching 15 bases. This CDR3 has 17 amino acids. Germline V gives CDR1 SGHRS, CDR2 YFSETQ. V dropped 4 bases and J dropped 2; count of bases not matched to a gene: 3. The whole variable domain, remainder taken from reference TRBV5-1 and TRBJ2-2, is KAGVTQTPRYLIKTRGQQVTLSCSPISGHRSVSWYQQTPGQGLQFLFEYFSETQRNKGNFPGRFSGRQFSNSRSEMNVSTLELGDSALYLCASSTGLAGGNTGELFFGEGSRLTVL.

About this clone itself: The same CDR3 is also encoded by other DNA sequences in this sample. The CDR3 sequence is CASSSMNTEAFF. The CDR3 DNA reads TGTGCCAGCAGCTCCATGAACACTGAAGCTTTCTTT. The chain joins TRBV28 to TRBJ1-1; D gene unclear. V was cut by 6 bases and J by 0 bases, with 5 bases left in between. Germline V CDR1 and CDR2: MDHEN, SYDVKM. CDR3 length: 12 amino acids.

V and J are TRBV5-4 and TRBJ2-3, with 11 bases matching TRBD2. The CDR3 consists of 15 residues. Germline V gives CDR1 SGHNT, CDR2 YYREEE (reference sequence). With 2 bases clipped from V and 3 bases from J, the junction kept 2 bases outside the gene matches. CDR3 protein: CASSFSGRGTDTQYF. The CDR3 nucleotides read TGTGCCAGCAGCTTTAGCGGGAGGGGGACAGATACGCAGTATTTT. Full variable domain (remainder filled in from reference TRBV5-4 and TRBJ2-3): ETGVTQSPTHLIKTRGQQVTLRCSSQSGHNTVSWYQQALGQGPQFIFQYYREEENGRGNFPPRFSGLQFPNYSSELNVNALELDDSALYLCASSFSGRGTDTQYFGPGTRLTVL.

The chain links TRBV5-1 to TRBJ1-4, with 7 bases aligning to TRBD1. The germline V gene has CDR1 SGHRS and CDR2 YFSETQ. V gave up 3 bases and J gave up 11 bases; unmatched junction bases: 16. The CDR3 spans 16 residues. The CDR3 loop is CASSWELDRERRKLFF. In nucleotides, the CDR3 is TGCGCCAGCAGCTGGGAACTAGACAGGGAAAGACGGAAACTGTTTTTT.

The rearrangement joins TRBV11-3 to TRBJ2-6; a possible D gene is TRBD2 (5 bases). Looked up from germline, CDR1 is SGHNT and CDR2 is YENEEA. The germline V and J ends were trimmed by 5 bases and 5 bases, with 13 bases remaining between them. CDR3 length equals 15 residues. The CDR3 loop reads CASSLGMERANVLTF. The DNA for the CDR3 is TGTGCCAGCAGCCTCGGGATGGAAAGGGCCAACGTCCTGACTTTC.

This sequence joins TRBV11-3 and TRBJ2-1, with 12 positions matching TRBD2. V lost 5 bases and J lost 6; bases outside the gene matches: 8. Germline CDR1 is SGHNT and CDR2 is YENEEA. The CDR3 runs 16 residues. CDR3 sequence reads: CASSEALAGGRNEQFF. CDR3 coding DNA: TGTGCCAGCAGCGAGGCACTAGCGGGAGGACGCAATGAGCAGTTCTTC.

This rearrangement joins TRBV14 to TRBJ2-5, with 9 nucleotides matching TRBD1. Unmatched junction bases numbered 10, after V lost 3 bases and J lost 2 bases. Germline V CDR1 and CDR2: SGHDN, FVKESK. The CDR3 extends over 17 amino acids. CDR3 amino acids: CASSHVRTGARQETQYF. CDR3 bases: TGTGCCAGCAGCCACGTTCGGACAGGGGCCCGACAAGAGACCCAGTACTTC.